Listed below are T cell receptor beta chains from one sample, sequenced in a study of OX40 agonist ivuxolimab in advanced cancers. The data were produced by immunoSEQ multiplex PCR, yet TCRdb's version contains in-frame clones alone and is incomplete. The sample lists some 95,000 clones, around nine tenths occurring once. The source was CD4+ or CD8+ T cells sorted from blood, collected in a trial of the OX40 agonist ivuxolimab. Receptors originate from an adult with an advanced solid tumor such as melanoma, head and neck, liver or kidney cancer. Each CDR3 is given with its conserved first and last residue. D genes are given only for firm matches. A row's size may be missing; if present it is once, few, many or a size class.

CDR3nt,CDR3aa,j_gene,len,v_gene,d_gene,abundance
TGTGCCAGCAGCCTGGATGGATCTGGGGCCAACGTCCTGACTTTC,CASSLDGSGANVLTF,TRBJ2-6,15,TRBV5-4,-,-
TGTGCCAGCAGTTACTCGAGACTCGGGCAGAACTATGGCTACACCTTC,CASSYSRLGQNYGYTF,TRBJ1-2,16,TRBV6-5,-,-
TGTGCCTGGAATCCCGGACCATCCGCGACTGAGCAGTTCTTC,CAWNPGPSATEQFF,TRBJ2-1,14,TRBV30,-,once
TGTGCCAGCTCACCAGTAGGCTATGAGCAGTTCTTC,CASSPVGYEQFF,TRBJ2-1,12,TRBV18,-,once
TGTGCCAGCAGAGCCTCCGGGACTAGCGGCTACGAGCAGTACTTC,CASRASGTSGYEQYF,TRBJ2-7,15,TRBV6-1,TRBD2,-
TGTGCCAGCAGCTTAGAGATAGATACGCAGTATTTT,CASSLEIDTQYF,TRBJ2-3,12,TRBV11-3,-,-
TGTGCCAGCAATATGCAGGCCAATCAGCCCCAGCATTTT,CASNMQANQPQHF,TRBJ1-5,13,TRBV6-1,-,-
TGTGCCAGCAGCTTTGAGGGGGTAGCTTTCTTT,CASSFEGVAFF,TRBJ1-1,11,TRBV7-6,-,few
TGTGCCAGCAGCCCGCCGCAGGGAGTAGGCACAGATACGCAGTATTTT,CASSPPQGVGTDTQYF,TRBJ2-3,16,TRBV28,-,-
TGTGCCAGCAGTCAACAGGCCTGGAGTCGCGGCTACACCTTC,CASSQQAWSRGYTF,TRBJ1-2,14,TRBV6-5,-,-
TGTGCCAGCAGCTGGGAGGGAAGGAATAATTCACCCCTCCACTTT,CASSWEGRNNSPLHF,TRBJ1-6,15,TRBV5-5,-,-
TGTGCCAGCAGTCCGACCGGGACACCCGAGGCCATTCAGTACTTC,CASSPTGTPEAIQYF,TRBJ2-4,15,TRBV2,-,-
TGTGCCAGCAGTTACTCCCAGTTGCGCACTGAAGCTTTCTTT,CASSYSQLRTEAFF,TRBJ1-1,14,TRBV6-5,-,few
TGTGCCATCAGTGACTCAACACGGTCGGGCTACAATGAGCAGTTCTTC,CAISDSTRSGYNEQFF,TRBJ2-1,16,TRBV10-3,-,once
TGTGCCAGCAGCTCTAAGGGGGGGACGGGCTACGAGCAGTACTTC,CASSSKGGTGYEQYF,TRBJ2-7,15,TRBV7-2,-,medium-sized
TGTGCCAGCAGTGGTAGACACAGCGGGAGTGGAGAGACCCAGTACTTC,CASSGRHSGSGETQYF,TRBJ2-5,16,TRBV6-6,TRBD2,-
TGTGCCAGCAGCTTCAGACACACCGGGGAGCTGTTTTTT,CASSFRHTGELFF,TRBJ2-2,13,TRBV7-2,-,once
TGTGCCAGCAGCTTATGGGGAGGGTATGGCTACACCTTC,CASSLWGGYGYTF,TRBJ1-2,13,TRBV7-2,-,once
TGCAGCGTTCGCCAGCCAGCCCGCTCCGAGCAGTACTTC,CSVRQPARSEQYF,TRBJ2-7,13,TRBV29-1,-,-
TGTGCCAGCTCTGGGGGGGAGACTGGAAACACCATATATTTT,CASSGGETGNTIYF,TRBJ1-3,14,TRBV7-9,-,-
TGTGCCAGCAGCCGGGGAGGGGACGGGGCCAACGTCCTGACTTTC,CASSRGGDGANVLTF,TRBJ2-6,15,TRBV9,TRBD2,-
TGTGCCACTCAGCGGACCCCCGTTAATGAGCAGTTCTTC,CATQRTPVNEQFF,TRBJ2-1,13,TRBV19,-,-
TGTGCCAGCAGTATGACAGGACTCTATGGCTACACCTTC,CASSMTGLYGYTF,TRBJ1-2,13,TRBV28,-,once
TGTGCCAGCAGCCTTACAGGTGGAAACACCATATATTTT,CASSLTGGNTIYF,TRBJ1-3,13,TRBV14,-,-
TGTGCCAGCAGCTTAGAACTGGGGCGGGGGCAAGGGGTTCAGTACTTC,CASSLELGRGQGVQYF,TRBJ2-4,16,TRBV11-2,-,few
TGCGCCAGCAGCGGCACTAGCGGAGTGGGAGGAGAGACCCAGTACTTC,CASSGTSGVGGETQYF,TRBJ2-5,16,TRBV5-1,TRBD2,-
TGTGCCAGCAGCGCCTCCGGGACAAGCTCACTCTATGGCTACACCTTC,CASSASGTSSLYGYTF,TRBJ1-2,16,TRBV7-2,-,-
TGCGCCAGCAGCGAGGACACGAACACTGAAGCTTTCTTT,CASSEDTNTEAFF,TRBJ1-1,13,TRBV5-1,-,-
TGTGCCAGCAGCACCATTCAGGGGGGAACCTACAATGAGCAGTTCTTC,CASSTIQGGTYNEQFF,TRBJ2-1,16,TRBV6-4,-,once
TGTGCCAGCAGTTCCGTACAGGATTATGGCTACACCTTC,CASSSVQDYGYTF,TRBJ1-2,13,TRBV6-6,-,-
TGCGCCAGCAGCTCCCGACTAGCCCCGAGGACAGATACGCAGTATTTT,CASSSRLAPRTDTQYF,TRBJ2-3,16,TRBV5-1,TRBD2,-
TGCAGTGCTAGTACCGGCGGGACGCGAGTCTTT,CSASTGGTRVF,TRBJ1-1,11,TRBV20-1,-,-
TGTGCCATCAGTGAGTCGAGTGGGGGGTCGCGGGATAACTATGGCTACACCTTC,CAISESSGGSRDNYGYTF,TRBJ1-2,18,TRBV10-3,-,once
TGTGCCAGCAGCCGACGACTAGCGGGAGTCTTTAACACCGGGGAGCTGTTTTTT,CASSRRLAGVFNTGELFF,TRBJ2-2,18,TRBV11-1,TRBD2,-
TGTGCCAGCAGCCCGGGCCCGGGACGAAACACTGAAGCTTTCTTT,CASSPGPGRNTEAFF,TRBJ1-1,15,TRBV7-2,-,-
TGTGCCAGCTCATCAGAGACTAGCGGAACTAATACGCAGTATTTT,CASSSETSGTNTQYF,TRBJ2-3,15,TRBV18,TRBD2,-
TGCAGCGTTGGGAATAGTGGGGAGCTGTTTTTT,CSVGNSGELFF,TRBJ2-2,11,TRBV29-1,-,-
TGTGCCAGCAGCTTGGGACAGGCGAATGAAAAACTGTTTTTT,CASSLGQANEKLFF,TRBJ1-4,14,TRBV5-4,-,-
TGTGCCAGCAGCCTTTTCGGACAGGGGGCTGGCAAAAACATTCAGTACTTC,CASSLFGQGAGKNIQYF,TRBJ2-4,17,TRBV7-2,TRBD1,-
TGTGCCAGCAGTTCCAACAGGGGTCCCCAAGAGACCCAGTACTTC,CASSSNRGPQETQYF,TRBJ2-5,15,TRBV5-4,TRBD1,-
TGTGCCAGCAGCTTAAGTAAGCGGGGATACTCCTACAATGAGCAGTTCTTC,CASSLSKRGYSYNEQFF,TRBJ2-1,17,TRBV7-3,TRBD2,-
TGTGCCAGCAGCTACCAGAGACAGTCAGCCTCTTTC,CASSYQRQSASF,TRBJ2-4,12,TRBV7-2,-,-
TGTGCCATCAGTGACAGGGAAAACTATGGCTACACCTTC,CAISDRENYGYTF,TRBJ1-2,13,TRBV10-3,-,-
TGCGCCAGCAGCTTTGGCGGGGGGTCCTACAATGAGCAGTTCTTC,CASSFGGGSYNEQFF,TRBJ2-1,15,TRBV5-1,TRBD2,-
TGTGCCAGCAGGACAGGGGGCCAAACTAATGAAAAACTGTTTTTT,CASRTGGQTNEKLFF,TRBJ1-4,15,TRBV6-1,TRBD1,-
TGTGCCAGCAGTTCGTCAGGGGGCGGTTTGAACACTGAAGCTTTCTTT,CASSSSGGGLNTEAFF,TRBJ1-1,16,TRBV27,TRBD1,-
TGTGCCAGCAGCGCGACTAGCGGGTTTAACAATGAGCAGTTCTTC,CASSATSGFNNEQFF,TRBJ2-1,15,TRBV9,TRBD2,once
TGTGCCAGCAGCTCCTCAGTTGGAGCTAACTATGGCTACACCTTC,CASSSSVGANYGYTF,TRBJ1-2,15,TRBV5-4,-,-
TGTGCCAGCAGCCCCGGAGGAGGAGCGGTAGGGTACGAGCAGTACTTC,CASSPGGGAVGYEQYF,TRBJ2-7,16,TRBV4-2,-,-
TGTGCCAGTAGTATAGGCCCCCCTAGCGGGGCCTACAATGAGCAGTTCTTC,CASSIGPPSGAYNEQFF,TRBJ2-1,17,TRBV19,TRBD2,-
TGTGCCAGCAGTTTTTCCGCGGACTACAATGAGCAGTTCTTC,CASSFSADYNEQFF,TRBJ2-1,14,TRBV28,-,-
TGTGCCAGCAGTGAACTAGCGGGAGGCAATGAGCAGTTCTTC,CASSELAGGNEQFF,TRBJ2-1,14,TRBV6-4,TRBD2,many
TGTGCCAGCAGCCAAGAGGGGGGTATCGGAAACACCATATATTTT,CASSQEGGIGNTIYF,TRBJ1-3,15,TRBV4-2,-,-
TGCGCCAGCAGCCAAGAAAACCATGGGCCCCAGCATTTT,CASSQENHGPQHF,TRBJ1-5,13,TRBV4-1,-,-
TGTGCCAGCAGCCGGGACAGACAAGAGACCCAGTACTTC,CASSRDRQETQYF,TRBJ2-5,13,TRBV2,TRBD1,-
TGTGCCAGCTCCGAGCAAGAGACCCAGTACTTC,CASSEQETQYF,TRBJ2-5,11,TRBV18,-,-
TGTGCCAGCAGCTTAGGCACTAGCGGTAACAATGAGCAGTTCTTC,CASSLGTSGNNEQFF,TRBJ2-1,15,TRBV7-6,TRBD2,-
TGTGCCAGCAGCTTATACAGGGGGTACGAGCAGTACTTC,CASSLYRGYEQYF,TRBJ2-7,13,TRBV11-2,TRBD1,-
TGTGCCACCAGCAGAGATGTAGGAACGGCTTTCTTT,CATSRDVGTAFF,TRBJ1-1,12,TRBV15,-,-